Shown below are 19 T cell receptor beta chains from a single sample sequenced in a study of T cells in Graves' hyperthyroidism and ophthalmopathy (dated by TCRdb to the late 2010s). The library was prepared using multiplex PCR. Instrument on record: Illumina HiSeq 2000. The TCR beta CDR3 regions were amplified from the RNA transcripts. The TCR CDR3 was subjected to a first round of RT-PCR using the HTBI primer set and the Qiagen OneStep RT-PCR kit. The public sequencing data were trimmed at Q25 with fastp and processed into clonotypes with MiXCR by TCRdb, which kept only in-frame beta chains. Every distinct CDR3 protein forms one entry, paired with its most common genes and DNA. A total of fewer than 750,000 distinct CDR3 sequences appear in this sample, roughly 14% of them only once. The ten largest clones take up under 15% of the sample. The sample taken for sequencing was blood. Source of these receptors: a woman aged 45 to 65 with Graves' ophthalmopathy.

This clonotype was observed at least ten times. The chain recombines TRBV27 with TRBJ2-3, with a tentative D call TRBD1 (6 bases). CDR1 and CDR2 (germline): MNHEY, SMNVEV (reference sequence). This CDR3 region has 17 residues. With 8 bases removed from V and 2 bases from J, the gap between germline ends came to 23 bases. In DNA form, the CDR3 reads TGTGCCAGCTCCTGGAACCTGCCGACAGGAGCCACAGATACGCAGTATTTT. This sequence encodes CASSWNLPTGATDTQYF.

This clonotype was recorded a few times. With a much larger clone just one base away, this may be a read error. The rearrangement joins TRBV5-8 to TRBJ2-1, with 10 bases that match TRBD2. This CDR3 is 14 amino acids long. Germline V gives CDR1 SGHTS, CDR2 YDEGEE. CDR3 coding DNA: TGTGCCACCACAAAACTAGCGGGGTACAATGAGCGGTTCTTC. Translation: CATTKLAGYNERFF. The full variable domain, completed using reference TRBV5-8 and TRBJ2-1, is EAGVTQSPTHLIKTRGQQATLRCSPISGHTSVYWYQQALGLGLQFLLWYDEGEERNRGNFPPRFSGRQFPNYSSELNVNALELEDSALYLCATTKLAGYNERFFGPGTRLTVL.

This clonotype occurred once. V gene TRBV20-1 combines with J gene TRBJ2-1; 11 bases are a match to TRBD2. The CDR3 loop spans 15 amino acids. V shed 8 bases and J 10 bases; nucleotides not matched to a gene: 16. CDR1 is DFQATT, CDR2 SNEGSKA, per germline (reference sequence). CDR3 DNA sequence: TGCAGTACGAGCATAGCGGGAGGGCCTGGGGAGGAGCAGTTCTTC. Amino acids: CSTSIAGGPGEEQFF.

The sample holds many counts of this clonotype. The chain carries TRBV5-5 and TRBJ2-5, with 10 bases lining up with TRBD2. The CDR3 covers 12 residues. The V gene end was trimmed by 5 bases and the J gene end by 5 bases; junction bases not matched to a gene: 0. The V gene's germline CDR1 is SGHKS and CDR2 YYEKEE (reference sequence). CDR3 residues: CASRGLAETQYF. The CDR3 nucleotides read TGTGCCAGCAGGGGACTAGCGGAGACCCAGTACTTC.

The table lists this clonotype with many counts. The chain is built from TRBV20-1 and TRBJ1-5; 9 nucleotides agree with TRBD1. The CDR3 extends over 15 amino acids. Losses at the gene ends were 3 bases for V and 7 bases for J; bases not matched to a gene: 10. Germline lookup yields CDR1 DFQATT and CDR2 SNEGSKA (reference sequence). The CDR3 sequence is CSASPGTGLGQPQHF. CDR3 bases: TGCAGTGCTAGTCCCGGGACAGGGTTGGGGCAGCCCCAGCATTTT.

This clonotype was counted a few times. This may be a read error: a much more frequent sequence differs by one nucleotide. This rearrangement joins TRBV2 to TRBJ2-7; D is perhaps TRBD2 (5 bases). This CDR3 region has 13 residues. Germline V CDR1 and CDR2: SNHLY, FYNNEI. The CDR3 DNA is TGTGCCAGCAGGCCGGGATTAGCCTACGGGCAGTACTTC. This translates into CASRPGLAYGQYF.

Here the CDR3 DNA reads TGTGCCATCAGTGACCATGGCCCTCAGCCCCAGCATTTT. Protein: CAISDHGPQPQHF. V gene TRBV10-3 combines with J gene TRBJ1-5; D remains ambiguous. The germline V and J ends were trimmed by 3 bases and 6 bases, with 9 bases remaining between them. Germline lookup yields CDR1 ENHRY and CDR2 SYGVKD. The CDR3 has 13 residues.

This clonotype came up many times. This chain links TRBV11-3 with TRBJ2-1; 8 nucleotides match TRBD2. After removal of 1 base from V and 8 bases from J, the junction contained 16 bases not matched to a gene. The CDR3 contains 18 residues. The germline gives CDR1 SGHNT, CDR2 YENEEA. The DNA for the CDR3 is TGTGCCAGCAGCTTAGTATCGGTAGCGCGGGAGGCCAACCATGAGCAGTTCTTC. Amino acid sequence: CASSLVSVAREANHEQFF. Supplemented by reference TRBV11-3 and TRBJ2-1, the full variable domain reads EAGVVQSPRYKIIEKKQPVAFWCNPISGHNTLYWYLQNLGQGPELLIRYENEEAVDDSQLPKDRFSAERLKGVDSTLKIQPAELGDSAVYLCASSLVSVAREANHEQFFGPGTRLTVL.

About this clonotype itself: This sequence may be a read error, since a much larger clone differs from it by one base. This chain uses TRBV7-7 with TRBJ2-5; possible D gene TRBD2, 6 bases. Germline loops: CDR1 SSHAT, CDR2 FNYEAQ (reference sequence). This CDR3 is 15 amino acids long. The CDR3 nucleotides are TGTGCTGGCAGCTTATCCATGACTAGACAAGAGACCCAGTACTTC. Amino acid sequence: CAGSLSMTRQETQYF. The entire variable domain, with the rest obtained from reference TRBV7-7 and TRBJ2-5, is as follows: GAGVSQSPRYKVTKRGQDVTLRCDPISSHATLYWYQQALGQGPEFLTYFNYEAQPDKSGLPSDRFSAERPEGSISTLTIQRTEQRDSAMYRCAGSLSMTRQETQYFGPGTRLLVL.

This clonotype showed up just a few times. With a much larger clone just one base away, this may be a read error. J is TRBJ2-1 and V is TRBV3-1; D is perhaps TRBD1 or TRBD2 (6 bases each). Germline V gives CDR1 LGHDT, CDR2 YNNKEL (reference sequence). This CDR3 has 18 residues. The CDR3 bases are TGTGCCAGCAGCCTGTGGGGTGGAGGGGGGAGCTCCTACAATGAGCAGTCCTTC. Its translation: CASSLWGGGGSSYNEQSF.

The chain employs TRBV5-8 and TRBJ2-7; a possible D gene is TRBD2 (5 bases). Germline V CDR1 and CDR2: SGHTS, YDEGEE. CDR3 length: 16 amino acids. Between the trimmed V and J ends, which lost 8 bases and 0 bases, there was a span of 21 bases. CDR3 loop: CASKIPRRAASYEQYF. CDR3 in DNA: TGTGCCAGTAAAATCCCACGGCGGGCGGCCTCCTACGAGCAGTACTTC.

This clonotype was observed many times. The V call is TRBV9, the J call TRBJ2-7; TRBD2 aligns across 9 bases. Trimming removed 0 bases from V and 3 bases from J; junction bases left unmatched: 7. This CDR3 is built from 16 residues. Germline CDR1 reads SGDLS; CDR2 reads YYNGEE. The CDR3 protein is CASSVGSSGTLYEQYF. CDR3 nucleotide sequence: TGTGCCAGCAGCGTAGGGTCTAGCGGGACCCTCTACGAGCAGTACTTC.

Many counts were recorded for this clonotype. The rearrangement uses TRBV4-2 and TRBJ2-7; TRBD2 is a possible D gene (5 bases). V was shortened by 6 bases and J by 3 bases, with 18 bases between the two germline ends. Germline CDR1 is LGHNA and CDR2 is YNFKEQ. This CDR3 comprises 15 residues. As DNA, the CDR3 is TGTGCCAGCAGGTGGGAAGCGGATAGGCACTACGAGCAGTACTTC. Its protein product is CASRWEADRHYEQYF.

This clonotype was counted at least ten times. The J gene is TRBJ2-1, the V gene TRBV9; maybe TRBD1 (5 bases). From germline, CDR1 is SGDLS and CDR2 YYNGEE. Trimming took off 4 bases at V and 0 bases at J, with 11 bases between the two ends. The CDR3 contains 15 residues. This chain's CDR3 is CASSPRQSSYNEQFF. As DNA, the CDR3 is TGTGCCAGCAGCCCGAGACAGAGCTCCTACAATGAGCAGTTCTTC.

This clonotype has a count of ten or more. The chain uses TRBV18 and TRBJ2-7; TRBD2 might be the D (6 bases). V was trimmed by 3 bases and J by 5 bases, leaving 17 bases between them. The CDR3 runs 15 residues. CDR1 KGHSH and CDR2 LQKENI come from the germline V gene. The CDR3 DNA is TGTGCCAGCTCACCGCGACGTCGGGGGTTCAACGAGCAGTACTTC. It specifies CASSPRRRGFNEQYF.

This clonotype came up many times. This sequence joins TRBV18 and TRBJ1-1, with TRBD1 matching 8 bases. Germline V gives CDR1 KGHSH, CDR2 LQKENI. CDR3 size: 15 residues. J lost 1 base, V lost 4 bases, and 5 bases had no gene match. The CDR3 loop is CASSQRTGRNTEAFF. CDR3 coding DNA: TGTGCCAGCTCACAGAGGACAGGGAGGAACACTGAAGCTTTCTTT.

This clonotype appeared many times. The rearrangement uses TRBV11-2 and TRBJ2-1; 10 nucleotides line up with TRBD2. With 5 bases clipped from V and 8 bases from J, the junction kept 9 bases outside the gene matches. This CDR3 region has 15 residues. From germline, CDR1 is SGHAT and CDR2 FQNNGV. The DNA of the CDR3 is TGTGCCAGCAGCACTACTAGCGGGAATTGGTATGAGCAGTTCTTC. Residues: CASSTTSGNWYEQFF.

DNA of the CDR3: TGTGCCAGCAGCGCCGTAGCTAGCGGGAGGGCCGGCGACACCGGGGAGCTGTTTTTT. It translates to CASSAVASGRAGDTGELFF. The rearrangement joins TRBV12-3 or TRBV12-4 to TRBJ2-2, with 12 bases that match TRBD2. The CDR3 totals 19 residues. With V trimmed by 6 bases and J by 3 bases, 14 bases remained unmatched.

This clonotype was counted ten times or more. CDR3 in DNA: TGCGCCAGCAGCTTAACAGGGGGTAGCACTGAAGCTTTCTTT. This encodes CASSLTGGSTEAFF. The gene calls are TRBV5-1 and TRBJ1-1; 8 positions match TRBD1. J was trimmed by 4 bases and V by 2 bases; bases with no gene match: 4. CDR1 SGHRS and CDR2 YFSETQ come from the germline V gene. There are 14 residues in the CDR3.